A single T cell receptor beta chain is shown here with its context. The antigen remains undetermined. These data are taken from a study of cytomegalovirus exposure and HLA in healthy donors. CDR3 length equals 15 residues. Trimming removed 4 bases from V and 4 bases from J; junction bases left unmatched: 8. Germline CDR1 SNHLY, CDR2 FYNNEI. The study ran its PCR with 60 Vbeta and 13 Jbeta primers. Produced via immunoSEQ multiplex PCR; TCRdb's table is partial and in-frame only. This sample has 250,000 to 350,000 clones, with roughly 70% found just once. Study outcomes and limitations: Earlier findings revealed that most TCR beta V segments proved productive either about 90% or about 30% of the time. A later analysis, which compared TCR beta chains of equal frequency, found the HLA-associated ones more clonally expanded. Sequencing probably produced one cluster of sequence variants that were highly shared. There were around 160 TCR beta chains listed as cytomegalovirus-associated.

V usage is TRBV2 and J usage is TRBJ2-3; 7 bases map to TRBD2. This TCR was sampled from a female donor in good health and CMV-seronegative. The specimen sequenced was PBMCs. The CDR3 DNA is TGTGCCAGCAGTGTGGGCGGGAGTGCATCAGATACGCAGTATTTT. As protein: CASSVGGSASDTQYF.